The clone carrying this T cell receptor beta chain showed up many times. The antigen is undetermined. This sample stems from a study of tumor and adjacent non-tumor tissue in lung cancer. Background on the study: Aged roughly 30 to 76 years, patients included about 11 men and several women with stage I to III disease. General study results and limits: Tumor tissue had significantly higher TCR diversity than normal lung.

The germline V gene encodes CDR1 KGHDR and CDR2 SFDVKD. This CDR3 spans 14 amino acids. Trimming took 4 bases from V and 15 from J, leaving 21 bases between them. RNA was extracted from bulk tissue without any cell sorting. Distant lung tissue was collected more than 3 cm away from the tumor edge. Three rounds of nested PCR, following a modified ARM-PCR protocol, produced the TCRbeta library. TCRdb fed the multiplex PCR reads into MiXCR, producing one record per CDR3 protein. The table includes 110,000 or so distinct CDR3 sequences, over 55% detected once. The sample taken for sequencing was distant non-tumor lung tissue. The chain links TRBV24-1 to TRBJ2-1; a weak D match, TRBD1 (5 bases). The clonotype originates from a man aged 60 to 69 with non-small cell lung cancer. The CDR3 DNA follows: TGTGCCACCAGTGACCTTGGACACAATCCGAGGCGGTTCTTC. Translated: CATSDLGHNPRRFF.